The 31 T cell receptor beta chains given below trace back to one sample, sequenced in a study of blood T cell repertoires in COVID-19. Produced via immunoSEQ multiplex PCR; TCRdb's table is partial and in-frame only. The sample has tens of thousands of clones, more than 80% seen once. The sequenced material came from peripheral blood. These receptors were obtained from a woman in her 70s with acute or convalescent COVID-19.

The chain joins TRBV28 to TRBJ1-2; 9 bases match TRBD1. The CDR3 runs 16 residues. From germline, CDR1 is MDHEN and CDR2 SYDVKM. Trimming cost V 3 bases and J 2 bases; bases outside gene matches: 7. CDR3 DNA: TGTGCCAGCAGTTTGCCCCCTGGACAGGGGAACTATGGCTACACCTTC. Translation gives CASSLPPGQGNYGYTF.

The V gene is TRBV18, the J gene TRBJ1-6, with D hard to call. CDR1 KGHSH and CDR2 LQKENI come from the germline V gene. V lost 6 bases and J lost 10, with 13 bases in between. CDR3 length equals 13 residues. The CDR3 spells CASSPGTDSPLHF. The CDR3 DNA reads TGTGCCAGCTCTCCGGGAACAGACTCACCCCTCCACTTT.

The chain links TRBV6-5 to TRBJ1-3, with a tentative D call TRBD1 (5 bases). The ends were cut back, 2 bases at V and 0 bases at J, with 8 bases in the middle. The CDR3 has 15 amino acids. Germline-derived CDR1 and CDR2 are MNHEY and SVGAGI. The CDR3 region is CASSYGAYSGNTIYF. CDR3 nucleotide sequence: TGTGCCAGCAGTTACGGGGCTTACTCTGGAAACACCATATATTTT.

The rearrangement links TRBV5-1 to TRBJ1-1; no reliable D call. CDR3 length equals 15 residues. Germline-derived CDR1 and CDR2 are SGHRS and YFSETQ. Trimming left V 1 base short and J 0 bases short, with 10 bases between. This chain's CDR3 is CASSLSYGMNTEAFF. DNA of the CDR3: TGCGCCAGCAGCTTGAGTTACGGGATGAACACTGAAGCTTTCTTT.

The chain combines TRBV24-1 with TRBJ1-2; 10 bases agree with TRBD1. The CDR3 runs to 15 residues. The V gene end was trimmed by 4 bases and the J gene end by 3 bases; junction bases not matched to a gene: 4. Looked up from germline, CDR1 is KGHDR and CDR2 is SFDVKD. The CDR3 sequence is CATSDSGTGDYGYTF. CDR3 coding DNA: TGTGCCACCAGTGACTCCGGGACAGGGGACTATGGCTACACCTTC.

This chain joins TRBV18 and TRBJ2-7; 10 nucleotides line up with TRBD1. This CDR3 is 15 amino acids long. Germline trimming cut 6 bases from V and 4 bases from J; bases unmatched to any gene: 9. Germline V gene data show CDR1 as KGHSH and CDR2 as LQKENI. The CDR3 here is CASSGGQGLMYEQYF. Here the CDR3 DNA reads TGTGCCAGCTCGGGGGGACAGGGGCTAATGTACGAGCAGTACTTC.

This chain connects TRBV18 to TRBJ1-1; D ambiguous. CDR1 and CDR2 (germline): KGHSH, LQKENI. The V end was cut by 1 base, the J end by 0 bases, with 9 bases between. The CDR3 sequence is 15 residues long. CDR3 protein: CASSPRGEMNTEAFF. The CDR3 region has the DNA TGTGCCAGCTCACCACGCGGCGAAATGAACACTGAAGCTTTCTTT.

The genes are TRBV19 and TRBJ1-2; no reliable D call. This CDR3 spans 13 amino acids. The V end was cut by 3 bases, the J end by 4 bases, with 9 bases between. Germline V gene sequence: CDR1 LNHDA, CDR2 SQIVND (reference sequence). CDR3 nucleotides: TGTGCCAGTAGTATGACGGGGTCCTATGGCTACACCTTC. Translated: CASSMTGSYGYTF.

This clone was observed a handful of times. The genes are TRBV19 and TRBJ1-2, with a possible D match to TRBD1 (5 bases). Germline lookup yields CDR1 LNHDA and CDR2 SQIVND (reference sequence). The V gene lost 1 base and the J gene lost 3 bases, with 9 bases spanning the gap. The CDR3 has 14 residues. The CDR3 loop reads CASSIGGADYGYTF. DNA of the CDR3: TGTGCCAGTAGTATAGGGGGCGCGGACTATGGCTACACCTTC.

Only one count was recorded for this clone. The V and J genes are TRBV7-8 and TRBJ1-1; D might be TRBD1 (5 bases). Germline loops: CDR1 SGHVS, CDR2 FQNEAQ. The CDR3 is 14 amino acids. V was shortened by 1 base and J by 3 bases, with 9 bases between the two germline ends. CDR3 protein: CASSLGAGYTEAFF. CDR3 nucleotide sequence: TGTGCCAGCAGCTTAGGGGCAGGGTACACTGAAGCTTTCTTT. Full variable domain (rest looked up from reference TRBV7-8 and TRBJ1-1): GAGVSQSPRYKVAKRGQDVALRCDPISGHVSLFWYQQALGQGPEFLTYFQNEAQLDKSGLPSDRFFAERPEGSVSTLKIQRTQQEDSAVYLCASSLGAGYTEAFFGQGTRLTVV.

The chain carries TRBV5-6 and TRBJ1-1, with 8 positions matching TRBD1. Unmatched junction bases numbered 15, after V lost 4 bases and J lost 4 bases. The CDR3 covers 17 residues. Germline-derived CDR1 and CDR2 are SGHDT and YYEEEE. CDR3 sequence: CASSMIRQGAYGTEAFF. CDR3 DNA: TGTGCCAGCAGCATGATTCGGCAGGGGGCTTACGGCACTGAAGCTTTCTTT.

The chain uses TRBV4-3 and TRBJ1-4; 10 nucleotides align to TRBD1. Germline values: CDR1 LGHNA, CDR2 YSLEER. CDR3 length: 14 residues. Trimming took 1 base from V and 11 from J; bases not matched to a gene: 4. The CDR3 region has the DNA TGCGCCAGCAGCCAAGTGGGGACAGGGGTGAAACTGTTTTTT. Translated: CASSQVGTGVKLFF.

Comments on this clone: The junction departs from the called germline gene at one end, perhaps through a read error. The chain couples TRBV7-7 to TRBJ1-3, with a tentative D call TRBD1 (5 bases). Germline V gene lookup returns CDR1 SSHAT and CDR2 FNYEAQ (reference sequence). The CDR3 covers 18 residues. This CDR3 reads CASSLGVFDWCSGNTIYF. The CDR3 DNA reads TGTGCTAGCAGCTTAGGGGTTTTTGACTGGTGCTCTGGAAACACCATATATTTT.

V and J are TRBV2 and TRBJ1-2; D possibly corresponds to TRBD1 (6 bases). Trimming cost V 4 bases and J 1 base, with 13 bases left between them. Per germline, CDR1 SNHLY and CDR2 FYNNEI. The CDR3 runs to 15 residues. The CDR3 spells CASSVSQGFNYGYTF. The CDR3 DNA sequence: TGTGCCAGCAGTGTATCGCAGGGGTTTAACTATGGCTACACCTTC.

The rearrangement uses TRBV11-1 and TRBJ2-2, with 7 bases lining up with TRBD1. Looked up from germline, CDR1 is SGHAT and CDR2 is FQDESV (reference sequence). V shed 1 base and J 7 bases; nucleotides not matched to a gene: 9. The CDR3 loop spans 16 amino acids. The CDR3 nucleotides are TGTGCCAGCAGCTTAGTGACAGGGACATCCAGCGGGGAGCTGTTTTTT. It codes for CASSLVTGTSSGELFF.

The chain links TRBV18 to TRBJ1-2, with unresolved D. The CDR3 totals 14 residues. Per germline, CDR1 KGHSH and CDR2 LQKENI. Trimming took off 3 bases at V and 4 bases at J, with 12 bases between the two ends. Here the CDR3 DNA reads TGTGCCAGCTCACCGAACGGGGAGGCCTATGGCTACACCTTC. The encoded protein is CASSPNGEAYGYTF. Combining the CDR3 with reference TRBV18 and TRBJ1-2 gives the whole variable domain NAGVMQNPRHLVRRRGQEARLRCSPMKGHSHVYWYRQLPEEGLKFMVYLQKENIIDESGMPKERFSAEFPKEGPSILRIQQVVRGDSAAYFCASSPNGEAYGYTFGSGTRLTVV.

The sample holds a few counts of this clone. The chain couples TRBV9 to TRBJ1-2; 9 positions agree with TRBD1. Germline V gene sequence: CDR1 SGDLS, CDR2 YYNGEE. V shed 4 bases, J shed 8 bases, and the junction held 9 bases outside the gene matches. The CDR3 is 14 residues long. CDR3 in amino acids: CASSLTGGAGGYTF. DNA for the CDR3: TGTGCCAGCAGCCTTACAGGGGGCGCGGGGGGCTACACCTTC.

This sequence joins TRBV6-5 and TRBJ2-3; the match to TRBD1 covers 8 bases. The V and J ends lost 6 bases and 6 bases, in that order; junction bases with no gene match: 11. CDR1 and CDR2 (germline): MNHEY, SVGAGI. The CDR3 covers 15 residues. CDR3 nucleotide sequence: TGTGCCAGCAGCAGGACAGGGAGGACACTGGATACGCAGTATTTT. This translates into CASSRTGRTLDTQYF.

The chain has TRBV4-3 and TRBJ1-2; maybe TRBD1 (5 bases). The CDR3 is made up of 15 amino acids. CDR1 LGHNA and CDR2 YSLEER come from the germline V gene. Trimming removed 4 bases from V and 3 bases from J, with 15 bases in between. CDR3 protein: CASSLSRTQDYGYTF. As DNA, the CDR3 is TGCGCCAGCAGCCTTTCCCGGACACAGGACTATGGCTACACCTTC.

This rearrangement joins TRBV6-1 to TRBJ1-3, with a tentative D call TRBD1 (6 bases). CDR3 length: 14 amino acids. Trimming left V 6 bases short and J 4 bases short, with 13 bases between. Germline V gene sequence: CDR1 MNHNS, CDR2 SASEGT. CDR3 bases: TGTGCCAGCAGGCTCAGGGGTAACGGAAACACCATATATTTT. It is translated as CASRLRGNGNTIYF.

The V call is TRBV9, the J call TRBJ2-4, with TRBD2 as a possible D gene (6 bases). The CDR3 sequence is 12 residues long. Trimming shortened V by 5 bases and J by 4 bases, and 7 bases separated the two germline ends. Germline V gene sequence: CDR1 SGDLS, CDR2 YYNGEE. The CDR3 spells CASSGGKNIQYF. CDR3 nucleotides: TGTGCCAGCAGTGGGGGGAAAAACATTCAGTACTTC.

The chain links TRBV4-2 to TRBJ2-2; D gene ambiguous. The germline V gene encodes CDR1 LGHNA and CDR2 YNFKEQ. This CDR3 contains 14 residues. The V end was cut by 1 base, the J end by 7 bases, with 10 bases between. CDR3 region: CASSQALGNGELFF. The DNA for the CDR3 is TGTGCCAGCAGCCAAGCTCTAGGCAACGGGGAGCTGTTTTTT.

This clone has a handful of counts. The V gene is TRBV10-2, the J gene TRBJ1-2; unclear D gene. Trimming took off 6 bases at V and 0 bases at J, with 8 bases between the two ends. The CDR3 has 13 residues. Germline CDR1 and CDR2: WSHSY and SAAADI. CDR3 in amino acids: CASRGGSNYGYTF. In nucleotides, the CDR3 is TGCGCCAGCAGAGGCGGGTCTAACTATGGCTACACCTTC.

This clone was observed a few times. This sequence joins TRBV6-1 and TRBJ1-5; D is unclear. The CDR3 loop spans 16 amino acids. Germline-derived CDR1 and CDR2 are MNHNS and SASEGT. Trimming pared 3 bases from V and 0 bases from J, leaving 12 bases between. The CDR3: CASSDLVGYSNQPQHF. Written as DNA, the CDR3 is TGTGCCAGCAGTGATCTGGTCGGGTATAGCAATCAGCCCCAGCATTTT.

This chain connects TRBV3-1 (or the pseudogene TRBV3-2) to TRBJ2-1, with TRBD2 identical over 7 bases. CDR1 is LGHDT, CDR2 YNNKEL, per germline (reference sequence). The CDR3 contains 14 residues. With 4 bases clipped from V and 0 bases from J, the junction kept 0 bases outside the gene matches. CDR3 in amino acids: CASSLAGSYNEQFF. The DNA for the CDR3 is TGTGCCAGCAGCCTAGCGGGCTCCTACAATGAGCAGTTCTTC.

This clone is a singleton in its sample. The rearrangement joins TRBV4-2 to TRBJ2-5, with TRBD2 matching 12 bases. CDR3 length equals 18 residues. Germline CDR1 and CDR2: LGHNA and YNFKEQ. V lost 0 bases, J lost 3 bases, and 8 bases stayed unmatched. The CDR3 protein is CASSQDKAASGREETQYF. DNA for the CDR3: TGTGCCAGCAGCCAAGATAAAGCTGCTAGCGGGAGGGAAGAGACCCAGTACTTC.

The chain carries TRBV6-5 and TRBJ2-1; D call uncertain. V was shortened by 6 bases and J by 6 bases, with 6 bases between the two germline ends. The length of the CDR3 is 11 residues. The V gene's germline CDR1 is MNHEY and CDR2 SVGAGI. The CDR3 coding sequence is TGTGCCAGCAGCCGACTCAATGAGCAGTTCTTC. This translates into CASSRLNEQFF.

The V call is TRBV9, the J call TRBJ1-3; D remains unclear. CDR1 is SGDLS and CDR2 is YYNGEE in the germline V gene. V lost 2 bases, J lost 3 bases, and 9 bases lay in between. This CDR3 is 14 amino acids long. In DNA, the CDR3 is TGTGCCAGCAGCGTCGCGACGGGTGGAAACACCATATATTTT. Translated, it gives CASSVATGGNTIYF.

The rearrangement joins TRBV21-1 to TRBJ1-1; the D call in the table, TRBD1, was not verified against the DNA. TRBV21-1 is shown as a pseudogene. This CDR3 spans 13 amino acids. The CDR3 nucleotides read TGTGCCAGCAGGATAGGACAGAGGACTGAAGCTTTCTTT. Translated: CASRIGQRTEAFF.

This clone was detected a few times. This chain joins TRBV27 and TRBJ2-2; 9 bases fit TRBD2. J gave up 7 bases and V 0 bases, and 9 bases lay outside the gene matches. CDR1 MNHEY and CDR2 SMNVEV come from the germline V gene (reference sequence). The CDR3 extends over 17 amino acids. CDR3 nucleotides: TGTGCCAGCAGTTTATCAGGCGGGGGGGACCCTGGCGGGGAGCTGTTTTTT. It translates to CASSLSGGGDPGGELFF.

The J gene is TRBJ1-1, the V gene TRBV5-6; unclear D gene. The CDR3 consists of 15 residues. Trimming removed 2 bases from V and 1 base from J, with 12 bases in between. Germline V gene sequence: CDR1 SGHDT, CDR2 YYEEEE. CDR3 protein: CASSLRESSNTEAFF. The CDR3, as DNA: TGTGCCAGCAGCTTAAGGGAGTCTTCGAACACTGAAGCTTTCTTT.